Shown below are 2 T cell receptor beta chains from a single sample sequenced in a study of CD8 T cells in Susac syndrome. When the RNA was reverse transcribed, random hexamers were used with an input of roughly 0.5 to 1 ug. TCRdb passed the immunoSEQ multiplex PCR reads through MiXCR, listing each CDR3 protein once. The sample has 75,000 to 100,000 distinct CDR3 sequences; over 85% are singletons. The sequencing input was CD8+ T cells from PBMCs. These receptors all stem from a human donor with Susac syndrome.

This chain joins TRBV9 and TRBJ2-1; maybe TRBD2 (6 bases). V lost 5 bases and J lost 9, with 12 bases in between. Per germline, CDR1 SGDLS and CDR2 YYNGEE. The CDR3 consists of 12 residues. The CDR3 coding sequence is TGTGCCAGCAGGCCCTTCGGGGGTGAGCAGTTCTTC. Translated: CASRPFGGEQFF.

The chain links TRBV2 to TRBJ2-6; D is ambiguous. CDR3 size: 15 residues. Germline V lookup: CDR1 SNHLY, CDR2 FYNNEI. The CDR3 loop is CGRQRALAGANVLTF. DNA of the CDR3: TGTGGCCGCCAGCGAGCCCTGGCTGGGGCCAACGTCCTGACTTTC.